The T cell receptor (beta chain) described here comes from a study of blood T cell repertoires in COVID-19. Study overall: Researchers got acute and convalescent COVID-19 samples from the United States, Italy and Spain. The analysed material was cDNA or gDNA that came from T cells, B-cell-depleted T cells, or PBMCs.

Repertoires were generated with immunoSEQ multiplex PCR, while TCRdb's copy carries only in-frame clones and drops some. The data show just over 300,000 clones, just under 90% seen once. This CDR3 contains 15 residues. The J segment lost 2 bases and the V segment lost 4 bases, leaving 8 bases of the junction unmatched. Germline CDR1 SGHTA, CDR2 FQGNSA. J is TRBJ2-7 and V is TRBV7-2; 7 bases agree with TRBD1. Input material: peripheral blood. The receptor was isolated from a woman in her twenties or thirties with COVID-19, enrolled during active disease. The CDR3 loop is CASSSMSGTAYEQYF. The CDR3 DNA sequence: TGTGCCAGCAGCTCAATGTCCGGGACAGCCTACGAGCAGTACTTC.